A selection of T cell receptor beta chains follows, all from one sample in a study of blood T cell repertoires in COVID-19. Some clones are missing from TCRdb's copy, which holds only in-frame ones; the method was immunoSEQ multiplex PCR. The table lists roughly 160,000 clones, more than 65% of them singletons. Specimen: PBMCs or T cells enriched from blood (not recorded which). Receptor source: a man between 60 and 70 years old who had recovered from COVID-19. Each CDR3 is given with its conserved first and last residue. The D gene is left open where the match is weak. Only part of the rows carry a size: once, few, many, or a class if the clone is expanded.

>.|TRBJ1-3|TRBV9|few
CASSVEGVPGLGNTIYF
TGTGCCAGCAGCGTAGAGGGGGTCCCCGGACTTGGAAACACCATATATTTT
>.|TRBJ2-7|TRBV5-6|.
CASSLTQGYSYEQYF
TGTGCCAGCAGCTTGACGCAGGGGTATTCCTACGAGCAGTACTTC
>.|TRBJ2-1|TRBV19|.
CASSMIGVGRSNNEQFF
TGTGCCAGTAGTATGATCGGGGTCGGGCGGAGTAACAATGAGCAGTTCTTC
>.|TRBJ1-1|TRBV19|.
CASKLTPQTEAFF
TGTGCCAGTAAACTGACACCTCAGACTGAAGCTTTCTTT
>TRBD1|TRBJ1-1|TRBV19|.
CASSTQAGRGTEAFF
TGTGCCAGTAGTACCCAGGCAGGCAGGGGGACTGAAGCTTTCTTT
>.|TRBJ2-1|TRBV7-6|once
CASSLSSLNNEQFF
TGTGCCAGCAGCTTATCGAGCCTGAACAATGAGCAGTTCTTC
>.|TRBJ2-2|TRBV2|many
CASSRDTGELFF
TGTGCCAGCAGTAGAGACACCGGGGAGCTGTTTTTT
>.|TRBJ2-3|TRBV6-5|.
CASSATRPRQYF
TGTGCCAGCAGCGCTACTAGGCCCCGACAGTATTTT
>TRBD2|TRBJ2-3|TRBV14|.
CASSLSAGGPSTDTQYF
TGTGCCAGCAGCCTCTCAGCGGGAGGCCCTAGCACAGATACGCAGTATTTT
>TRBD2|TRBJ2-5|TRBV2|.
CASSESGLAGGRETQYF
TGTGCCAGCAGTGAAAGCGGACTAGCGGGGGGGCGGGAGACCCAGTACTTC
>TRBD2|TRBJ2-1|TRBV5-5|.
CASSLVSSGLIYNEQFF
TGTGCCAGCAGCTTGGTGTCTAGCGGATTGATTTACAATGAGCAGTTCTTC
>TRBD2|TRBJ2-2|TRBV19|.
CASRSGKADTGELFF
TGTGCCAGTCGAAGCGGGAAGGCGGACACCGGGGAGCTGTTTTTT
>TRBD2|TRBJ2-7|TRBV7-9|.
CASRTGTSVKEQYF
TGTGCCAGCAGAACCGGGACTAGCGTAAAAGAGCAGTACTTC
>TRBD1|TRBJ2-3|TRBV7-6|.
CASSPGQGRTDTQYF
TGTGCCAGCAGCCCAGGACAGGGACGCACAGATACGCAGTATTTT
>TRBD1|TRBJ1-1|TRBV5-1|.
CASSLTGGAVEAFF
TGCGCCAGCAGCTTGACAGGGGGCGCAGTTGAAGCTTTCTTT
>TRBD1|TRBJ2-5|TRBV4-1|.
CASSQNGQGQETQYF
TGCGCCAGCAGCCAAAACGGACAGGGCCAAGAGACCCAGTACTTC
>.|TRBJ1-6|TRBV3-1/TRBV3-2|.
CASSQVSGGTYNSPLHF
TGTGCCAGCAGCCAAGTCTCGGGGGGCACTTATAATTCACCCCTCCACTTT
>.|TRBJ2-3|TRBV3-1/TRBV3-2|.
CASSQDRGRTTDTQYF
TGTGCCAGCAGCCAAGATCGAGGGAGGACGACAGATACGCAGTATTTT
>TRBD1|TRBJ1-5|TRBV6-5|.
CASSRDRNQPQHF
TGTGCCAGCAGTCGGGACAGAAATCAGCCCCAGCATTTT